The sequence of this T cell receptor (beta chain) was determined in a study of CD8+ T cells in alopecia areata. Study background: Treatment comprised oral tofacitinib, 5 to 10 mg twice daily, in treated patients.

Alopecia areata patients provided lesional scalp punch biopsies and peripheral blood, both collected for the study. Extracted RNA was reverse transcribed, and the resulting cDNA served as sequencing template. Using immunoSEQ multiplex PCR, the repertoire was profiled, and TCRdb retains in-frame clones only, with some absent. The sample has more than 95,000 clones, roughly 41% seen once. Of note for this clone: Its antigen is still unknown.

Overall study results and limits: Higher clonality than in normal scalp was seen in lesional scalp, especially alopecia totalis/universalis. Between patients, shared TCR sequences were less clear than in mice. This was possibly due in part to HLA diversity in the patient population.

The CDR3 has 14 amino acids. The ends lost 2 bases at V and 7 bases at J; junction bases unmatched: 4. The receptor was isolated from a human donor with alopecia areata. The sequencing sample was made of CD4+ T cells sorted from blood. J is TRBJ1-5 and V is TRBV23-1, with 8 bases identical to TRBD1. TRBV23-1 is an ORF; its function is uncertain. CDR3 in amino acids: CASSQPDREQPQHF. CDR3 nucleotides: TGCGCCAGCAGTCAACCGGACAGGGAGCAGCCCCAGCATTTT.